This T cell receptor (beta chain) comes out of a study of blood T cell repertoires in COVID-19. Turning to the study itself: Donors in the United States, Italy and Spain gave samples during acute or convalescent COVID-19. PBMCs, B-cell-depleted T cells, or T cells were the source of the cDNA or gDNA that made up the material.

Comments on this clone: One end of the junction varies from germline; a read error may be responsible.

This CDR3 is built from 13 residues. CDR1 SGHAT and CDR2 FQNNGV come from the germline V gene. Profiling relied on immunoSEQ multiplex PCR, and the TCRdb table lists in-frame clones only, not all of them. This repertoire shows 150,000 to 200,000 clones, around 85% found once; its top ten account for roughly 1.1%. The TCR comes from a man in his sixties who had recovered from COVID-19. The chain employs TRBV11-2 and TRBJ1-1, with a tentative D call TRBD1 (6 bases). The sequenced sample consisted of peripheral blood. The CDR3, as DNA: TGTGCCAGCAGCTTAGAGCGCTACTCGTCAGGGGTCTTT. Protein: CASSLERYSSGVF. Drawing the rest from reference TRBV11-2 and TRBJ1-1, the complete variable domain is EAGVAQSPRYKIIEKRQSVAFWCNPISGHATLYWYQQILGQGPKLLIQFQNNGVVDDSQLPKDRFSAERLKGVDSTLKIQPAKLEDSAVYLCASSLERYSSGVFGQGTRLTVV.